This TCR beta chain is drawn from a study of identical twins. Study-wide points: Weaker excess sharing between twins was seen in beta out-of-frame sequences.

This clonotype has more than one count but fewer than ten. Antigen specificity is unknown. CDR3 length: 15 amino acids. V was cut by 1 base and J by 5 bases, with 12 bases left in between. The V gene's germline CDR1 is DFQATT and CDR2 SNEGSKA (reference sequence). A universal primer site was added by template switching, and unique molecular identifiers were carried by the cDNA. TCRdb re-called the 5' RACE reads through MiXCR, storing one row per CDR3 protein. This table holds under 1 million distinct CDR3 sequences, about 12% found once. This sample also belongs to another study, concerning yellow fever vaccine responses in identical twins.

The V call is TRBV20-1, the J call TRBJ1-6; no clear D. The sample consisted of PBMCs. This receptor was identified in a young woman in good health. In DNA, the CDR3 is TGCAGTGCTAGAGTTTCGGGCAGGAATAATTCACCCCTCCACTTT. Amino acid sequence: CSARVSGRNNSPLHF.